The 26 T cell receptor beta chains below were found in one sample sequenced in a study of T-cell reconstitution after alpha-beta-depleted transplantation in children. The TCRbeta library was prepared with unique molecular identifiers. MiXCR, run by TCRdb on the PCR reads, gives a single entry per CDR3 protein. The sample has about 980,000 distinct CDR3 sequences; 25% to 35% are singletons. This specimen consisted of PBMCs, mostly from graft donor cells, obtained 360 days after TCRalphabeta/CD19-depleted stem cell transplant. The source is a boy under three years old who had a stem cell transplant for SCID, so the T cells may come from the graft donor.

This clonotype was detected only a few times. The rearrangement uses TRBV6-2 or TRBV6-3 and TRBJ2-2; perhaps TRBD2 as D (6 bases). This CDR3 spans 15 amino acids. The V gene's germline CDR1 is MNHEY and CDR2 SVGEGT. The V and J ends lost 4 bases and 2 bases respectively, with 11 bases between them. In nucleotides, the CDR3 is TGTGCCAGCAGTTGGGGACTGACAAACACCGGGGAGCTGTTTTTT. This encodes CASSWGLTNTGELFF.

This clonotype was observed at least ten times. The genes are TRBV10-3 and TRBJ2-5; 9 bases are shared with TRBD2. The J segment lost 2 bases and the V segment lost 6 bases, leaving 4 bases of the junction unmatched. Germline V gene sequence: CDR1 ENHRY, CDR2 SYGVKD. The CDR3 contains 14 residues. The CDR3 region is CAIRSGGLQETQYF. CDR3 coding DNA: TGTGCCATCAGAAGCGGGGGGCTGCAAGAGACCCAGTACTTC.

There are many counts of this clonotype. This chain's CDR3 is CASSTTGTDTQYF. The CDR3 DNA reads as TGTGCCAGCAGTACCACAGGGACAGATACGCAGTATTTT. The rearrangement joins TRBV27 to TRBJ2-3, with D perhaps TRBD1 (6 bases). Germline lookup yields CDR1 MNHEY and CDR2 SMNVEV (reference sequence). V was clipped by 5 bases and J by 3 bases, with 9 bases between them. The CDR3 has 13 residues.

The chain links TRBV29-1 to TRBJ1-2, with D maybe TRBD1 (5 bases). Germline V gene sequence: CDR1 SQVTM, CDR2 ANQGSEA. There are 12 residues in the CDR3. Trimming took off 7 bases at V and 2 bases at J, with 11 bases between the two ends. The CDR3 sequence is CSAHGANYGYTF. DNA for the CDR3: TGCAGCGCGCATGGGGCAAACTATGGCTACACCTTC.

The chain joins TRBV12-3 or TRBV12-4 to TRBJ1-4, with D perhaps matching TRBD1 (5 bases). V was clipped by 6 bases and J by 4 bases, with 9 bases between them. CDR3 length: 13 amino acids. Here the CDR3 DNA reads TGTGCCAGCAGGGGGGATAGTAATGAAAAACTGTTTTTT. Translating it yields CASRGDSNEKLFF.

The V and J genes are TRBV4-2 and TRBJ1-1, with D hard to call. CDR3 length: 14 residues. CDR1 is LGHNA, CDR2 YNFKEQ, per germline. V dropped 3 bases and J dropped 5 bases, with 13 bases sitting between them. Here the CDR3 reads CASSQTNGRTEAFF. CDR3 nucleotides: TGTGCCAGCAGCCAGACAAACGGGAGGACTGAAGCTTTCTTT.

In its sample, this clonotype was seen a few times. In nucleotides, the CDR3 is TGTGCCAGCAGCTTAGTCAAACTAGCGGGGGCCCGTGGAGATACGCAGTATTTT. It codes for CASSLVKLAGARGDTQYF. The V call is TRBV11-1, the J call TRBJ2-3, with 11 bases matching TRBD2. CDR3 length: 18 residues. Trimming took 1 base from V and 5 from J; bases not matched to a gene: 11. Germline assignment: CDR1 SGHAT and CDR2 FQDESV (reference sequence).

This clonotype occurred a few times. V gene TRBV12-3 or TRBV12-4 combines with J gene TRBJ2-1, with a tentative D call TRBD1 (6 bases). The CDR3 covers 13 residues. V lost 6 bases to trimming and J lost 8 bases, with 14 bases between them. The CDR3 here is CASSRTGRHEQFF. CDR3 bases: TGTGCCAGCAGCCGCACAGGGCGGCATGAGCAGTTCTTC.

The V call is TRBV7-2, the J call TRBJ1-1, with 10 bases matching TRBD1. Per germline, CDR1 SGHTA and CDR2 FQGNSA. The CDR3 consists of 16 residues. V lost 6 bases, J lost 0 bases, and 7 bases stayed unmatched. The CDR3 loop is CASRPGQGGMNTEAFF. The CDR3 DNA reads TGTGCCAGCAGACCTGGACAGGGGGGCATGAACACTGAAGCTTTCTTT. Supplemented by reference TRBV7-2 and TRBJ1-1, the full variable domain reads GAGVSQSPSNKVTEKGKDVELRCDPISGHTALYWYRQSLGQGLEFLIYFQGNSAPDKSGLPSDRFSAERTGGSVSTLTIQRTQQEDSAVYLCASRPGQGGMNTEAFFGQGTRLTVV.

CDR3 nucleotides: TGCGCCAGCAGCCAAGAAAGCGGTCCGGGACAGGGGACGGGGGAGCAGTACTTC. Amino acids: CASSQESGPGQGTGEQYF. The V and J genes are TRBV4-3 and TRBJ2-7; the match to TRBD1 covers 10 bases. Germline V CDR1 and CDR2: LGHNA, YSLEER. The CDR3 consists of 18 residues. After removal of 0 bases from V and 7 bases from J, the junction contained 15 bases not matched to a gene.

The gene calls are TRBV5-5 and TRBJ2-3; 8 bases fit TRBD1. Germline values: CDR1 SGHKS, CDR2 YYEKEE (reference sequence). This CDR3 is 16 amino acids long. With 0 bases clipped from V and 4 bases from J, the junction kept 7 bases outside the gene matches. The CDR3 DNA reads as TGTGCCAGCAGCTTGGGGACAGGGTTGAGGGCAGATACGCAGTATTTT. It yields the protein CASSLGTGLRADTQYF.

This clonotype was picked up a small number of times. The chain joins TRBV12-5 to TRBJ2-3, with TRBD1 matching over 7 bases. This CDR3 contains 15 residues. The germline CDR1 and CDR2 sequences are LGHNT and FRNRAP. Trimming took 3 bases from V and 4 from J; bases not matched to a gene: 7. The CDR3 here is CASGFLGQPPDTQYF. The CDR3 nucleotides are TGTGCTAGTGGTTTTCTGGGACAGCCTCCAGATACGCAGTATTTT.

The CDR3 here is CSVDRDLDETQYF. Here the CDR3 DNA reads TGCAGCGTTGATAGGGACCTAGACGAGACCCAGTACTTC. V and J are TRBV29-1 and TRBJ2-5; D may be TRBD1 or TRBD2 (5 bases each). The ends were cut back, 3 bases at V and 5 bases at J, with 13 bases in the middle. CDR3 length equals 13 residues. Germline CDR1 reads SQVTM; CDR2 reads ANQGSEA.

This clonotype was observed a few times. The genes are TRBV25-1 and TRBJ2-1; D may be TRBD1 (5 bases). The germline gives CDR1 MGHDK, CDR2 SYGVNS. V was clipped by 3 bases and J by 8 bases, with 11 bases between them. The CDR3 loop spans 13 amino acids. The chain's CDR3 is CASSDNWGDEQFF. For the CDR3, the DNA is TGTGCCAGCAGTGATAACTGGGGCGATGAGCAGTTCTTC.

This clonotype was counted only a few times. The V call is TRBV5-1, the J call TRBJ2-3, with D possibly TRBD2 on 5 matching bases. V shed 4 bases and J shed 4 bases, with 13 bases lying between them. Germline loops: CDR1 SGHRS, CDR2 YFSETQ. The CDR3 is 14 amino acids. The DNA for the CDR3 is TGCGCCAGCAGCCCCTTCCCCGGGGCAGATACGCAGTATTTT. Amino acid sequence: CASSPFPGADTQYF.

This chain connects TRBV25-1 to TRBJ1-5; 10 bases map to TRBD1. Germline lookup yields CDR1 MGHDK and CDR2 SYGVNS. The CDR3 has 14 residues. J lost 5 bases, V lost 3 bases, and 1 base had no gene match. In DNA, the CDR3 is TGTGCCAGCAGTGATGGGACAGGGGATCAGCCCCAGCATTTT. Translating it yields CASSDGTGDQPQHF.

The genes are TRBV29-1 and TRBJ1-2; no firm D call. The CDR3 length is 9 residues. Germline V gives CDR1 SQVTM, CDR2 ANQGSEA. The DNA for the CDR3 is TGCAGTGAGGACTATGGCTACACCTTC. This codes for CSEDYGYTF. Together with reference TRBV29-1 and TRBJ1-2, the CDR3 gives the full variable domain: SAVISQKPSRDICQRGTSLTIQCQVDSQVTMMFWYRQQPGQSLTLIATANQGSEATYESGFVIDKFPISRPNLTFSTLTVSNMSPEDSSIYLCSEDYGYTFGSGTRLTVV.

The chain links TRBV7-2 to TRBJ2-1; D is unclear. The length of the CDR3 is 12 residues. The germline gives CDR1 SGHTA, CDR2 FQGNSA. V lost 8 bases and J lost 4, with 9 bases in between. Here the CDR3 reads CASRTVYNEQFF. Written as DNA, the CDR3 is TGTGCCAGCCGGACGGTTTACAATGAGCAGTTCTTC.

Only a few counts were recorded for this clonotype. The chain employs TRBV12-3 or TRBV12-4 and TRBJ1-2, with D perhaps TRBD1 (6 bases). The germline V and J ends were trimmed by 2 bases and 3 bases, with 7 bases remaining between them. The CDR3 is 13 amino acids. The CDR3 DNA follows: TGTGCCAGCAGTTTAAACAGGGACTATGGCTACACCTTC. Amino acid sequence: CASSLNRDYGYTF.

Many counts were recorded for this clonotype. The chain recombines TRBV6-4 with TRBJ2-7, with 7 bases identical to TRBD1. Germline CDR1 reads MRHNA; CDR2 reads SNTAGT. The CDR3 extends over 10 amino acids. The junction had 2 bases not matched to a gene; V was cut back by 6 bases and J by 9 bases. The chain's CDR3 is CASSQGVQYF. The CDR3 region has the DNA TGTGCCAGCAGCCAGGGGGTGCAGTACTTC.

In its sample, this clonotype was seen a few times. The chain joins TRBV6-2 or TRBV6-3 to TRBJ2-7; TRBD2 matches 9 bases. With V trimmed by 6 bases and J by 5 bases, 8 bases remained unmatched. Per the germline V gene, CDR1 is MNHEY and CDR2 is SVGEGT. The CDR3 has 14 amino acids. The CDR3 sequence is CASSWGLAVNEQYF. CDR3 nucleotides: TGTGCCAGCAGCTGGGGACTAGCCGTCAACGAGCAGTACTTC.

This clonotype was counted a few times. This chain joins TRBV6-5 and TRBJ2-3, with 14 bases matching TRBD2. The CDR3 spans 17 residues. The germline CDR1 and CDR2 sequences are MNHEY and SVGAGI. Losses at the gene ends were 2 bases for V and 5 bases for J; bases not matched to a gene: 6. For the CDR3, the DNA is TGTGCCAGCAGTTACACGACTAGCGGGGGGGCCCAAGATACGCAGTATTTT. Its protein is CASSYTTSGGAQDTQYF.

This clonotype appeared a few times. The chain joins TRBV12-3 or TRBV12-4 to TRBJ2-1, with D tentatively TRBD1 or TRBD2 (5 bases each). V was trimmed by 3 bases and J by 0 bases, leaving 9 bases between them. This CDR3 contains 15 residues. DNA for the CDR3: TGTGCCAGCAGTTTGTGGGACCACTCCTACAATGAGCAGTTCTTC. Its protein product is CASSLWDHSYNEQFF.

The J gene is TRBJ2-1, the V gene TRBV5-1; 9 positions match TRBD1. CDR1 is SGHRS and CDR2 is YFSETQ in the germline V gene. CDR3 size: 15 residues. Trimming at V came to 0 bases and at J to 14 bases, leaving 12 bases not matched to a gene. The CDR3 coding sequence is TGCGCCAGCAGCTTGGAGGGACAGGGAGTGTTACAAAAGTTCTTC. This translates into CASSLEGQGVLQKFF.

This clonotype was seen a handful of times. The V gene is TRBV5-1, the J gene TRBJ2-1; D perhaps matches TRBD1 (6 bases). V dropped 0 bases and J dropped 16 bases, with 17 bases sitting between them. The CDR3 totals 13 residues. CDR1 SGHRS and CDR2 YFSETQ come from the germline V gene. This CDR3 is CASSLARTGCRFF. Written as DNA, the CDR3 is TGCGCCAGCAGCTTGGCCCGAACAGGGTGTCGTTTCTTC. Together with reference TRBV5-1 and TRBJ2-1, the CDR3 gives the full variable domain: KAGVTQTPRYLIKTRGQQVTLSCSPISGHRSVSWYQQTPGQGLQFLFEYFSETQRNKGNFPGRFSGRQFSNSRSEMNVSTLELGDSALYLCASSLARTGCRFFGPGTRLTVL.

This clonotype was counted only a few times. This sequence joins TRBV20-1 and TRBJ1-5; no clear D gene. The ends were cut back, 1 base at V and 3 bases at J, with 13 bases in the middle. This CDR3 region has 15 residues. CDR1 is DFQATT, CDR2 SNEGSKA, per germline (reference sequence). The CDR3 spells CSARGVARANQPQHF. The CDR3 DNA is TGCAGTGCTAGAGGGGTCGCCAGAGCCAATCAGCCCCAGCATTTT.